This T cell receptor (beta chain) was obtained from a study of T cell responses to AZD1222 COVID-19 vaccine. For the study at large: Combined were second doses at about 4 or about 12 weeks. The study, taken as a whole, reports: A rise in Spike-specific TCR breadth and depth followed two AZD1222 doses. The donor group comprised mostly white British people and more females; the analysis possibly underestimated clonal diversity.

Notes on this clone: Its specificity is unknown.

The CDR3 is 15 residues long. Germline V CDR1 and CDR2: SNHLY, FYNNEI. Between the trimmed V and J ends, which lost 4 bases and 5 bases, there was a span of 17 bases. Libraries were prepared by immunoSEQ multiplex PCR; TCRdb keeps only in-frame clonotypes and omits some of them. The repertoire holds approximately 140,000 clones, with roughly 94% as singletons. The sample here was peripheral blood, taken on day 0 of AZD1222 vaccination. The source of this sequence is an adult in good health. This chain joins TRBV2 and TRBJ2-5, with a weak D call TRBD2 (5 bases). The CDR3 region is CASSGVGAPGETQYF. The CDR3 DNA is TGTGCCAGCAGTGGGGTCGGAGCCCCGGGGGAGACCCAGTACTTC.